In its sample, the clone carrying this T cell receptor (beta chain) was seen a few times. Germline V gene lookup returns CDR1 LGHNA and CDR2 YSLEER. Trimming removed 1 base from V and 4 bases from J, with 11 bases in between. The CDR3 extends over 15 amino acids. This record comes from a study of T-cell reconstitution after alpha-beta-depleted transplantation in children. It was with unique molecular identifiers that the TCRbeta library was prepared. TCRdb recomputed calls from the PCR reads with MiXCR, one row per CDR3 protein. Of more than 200,000 distinct CDR3 sequences detected, around 25% appear once; the ten largest clones hold 4.5% to 5.5%.

Sequenced here: PBMCs, mostly from graft donor cells, sampled 360 days after TCRalphabeta/CD19-depleted stem cell transplant. The sequence was obtained from a female patient between 2 and 15 years old who had a stem cell transplant for congenital amegakaryocytic thrombocytopenia, so the T cells may come from the graft donor. This rearrangement joins TRBV4-3 to TRBJ1-5, with TRBD1 as a possible D gene (5 bases). As DNA, the CDR3 is TGCGCCAGCAGCCAAGTTCGACAGACGAATCAGCCCCAGCATTTT. The encoded protein is CASSQVRQTNQPQHF.